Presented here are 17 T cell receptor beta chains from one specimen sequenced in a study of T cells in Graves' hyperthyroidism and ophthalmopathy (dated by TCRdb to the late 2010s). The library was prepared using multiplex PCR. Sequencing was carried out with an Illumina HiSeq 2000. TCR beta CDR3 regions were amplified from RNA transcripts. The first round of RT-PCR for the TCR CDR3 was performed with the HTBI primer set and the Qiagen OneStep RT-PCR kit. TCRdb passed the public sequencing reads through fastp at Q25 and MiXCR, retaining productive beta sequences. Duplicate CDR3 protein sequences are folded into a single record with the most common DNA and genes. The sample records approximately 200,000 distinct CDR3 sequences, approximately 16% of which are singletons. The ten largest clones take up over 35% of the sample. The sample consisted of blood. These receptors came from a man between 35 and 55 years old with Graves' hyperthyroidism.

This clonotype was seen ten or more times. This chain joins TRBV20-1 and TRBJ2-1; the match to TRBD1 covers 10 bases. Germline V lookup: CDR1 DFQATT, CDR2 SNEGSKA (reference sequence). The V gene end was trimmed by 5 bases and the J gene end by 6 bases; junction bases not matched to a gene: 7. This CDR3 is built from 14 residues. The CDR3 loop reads CSAPRQGARNEQFF. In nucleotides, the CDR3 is TGCAGTGCTCCGAGACAGGGGGCCCGCAATGAGCAGTTCTTC.

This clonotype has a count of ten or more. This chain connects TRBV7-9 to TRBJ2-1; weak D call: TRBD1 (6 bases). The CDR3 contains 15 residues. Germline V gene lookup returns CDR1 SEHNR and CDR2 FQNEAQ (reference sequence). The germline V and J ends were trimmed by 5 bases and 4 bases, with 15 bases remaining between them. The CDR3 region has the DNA TGTGCCAGCAGCCCGAGCTGGGGGCGGTACAATGAGCAGTTCTTC. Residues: CASSPSWGRYNEQFF.

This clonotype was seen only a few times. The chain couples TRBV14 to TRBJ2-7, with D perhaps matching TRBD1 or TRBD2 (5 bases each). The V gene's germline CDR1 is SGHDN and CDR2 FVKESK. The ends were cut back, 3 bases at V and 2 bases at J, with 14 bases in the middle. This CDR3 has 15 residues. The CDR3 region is CASSQAPGRTYEQYF. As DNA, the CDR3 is TGTGCCAGCAGCCAGGCCCCAGGGAGAACCTACGAGCAGTACTTC. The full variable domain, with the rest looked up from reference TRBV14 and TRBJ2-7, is EAGVTQFPSHSVIEKGQTVTLRCDPISGHDNLYWYRRVMGKEIKFLLHFVKESKQDESGMPNNRFLAERTGGTYSTLKVQPAELEDSGVYFCASSQAPGRTYEQYFGPGTRLTVT.

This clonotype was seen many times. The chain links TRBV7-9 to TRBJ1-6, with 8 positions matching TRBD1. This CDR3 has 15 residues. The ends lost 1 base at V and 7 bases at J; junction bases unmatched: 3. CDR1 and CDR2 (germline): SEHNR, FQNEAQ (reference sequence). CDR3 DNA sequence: TGTGCCAGCAGCTTAGTACAGGGGGACAATTCACCCCTCCACTTT. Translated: CASSLVQGDNSPLHF.

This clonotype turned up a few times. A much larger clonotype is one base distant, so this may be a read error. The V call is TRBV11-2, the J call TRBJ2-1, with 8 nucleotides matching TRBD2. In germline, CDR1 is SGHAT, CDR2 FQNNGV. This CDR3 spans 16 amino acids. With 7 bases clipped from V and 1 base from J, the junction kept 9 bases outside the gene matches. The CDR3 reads CASKRVAGSSYNEQFF. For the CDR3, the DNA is TGTGCCAGCAAAAGGGTAGCGGGGAGTTCCTACAATGAGCAGTTCTTC.

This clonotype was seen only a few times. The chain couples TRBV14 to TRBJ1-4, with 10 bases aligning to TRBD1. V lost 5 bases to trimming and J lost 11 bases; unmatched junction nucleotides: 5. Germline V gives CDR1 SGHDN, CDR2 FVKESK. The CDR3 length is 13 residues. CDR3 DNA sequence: TGTGCCAGCAGCGCGGGACAGGGGTGGAAACTGTTTTTT. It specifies CASSAGQGWKLFF.

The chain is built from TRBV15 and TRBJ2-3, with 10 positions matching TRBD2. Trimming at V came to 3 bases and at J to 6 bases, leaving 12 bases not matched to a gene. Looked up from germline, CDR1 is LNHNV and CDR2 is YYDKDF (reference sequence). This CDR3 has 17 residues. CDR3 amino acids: CATSSITSGGAGDTQYF. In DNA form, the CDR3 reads TGTGCCACCAGCAGTATAACCAGCGGGGGGGCCGGTGATACGCAGTATTTT.

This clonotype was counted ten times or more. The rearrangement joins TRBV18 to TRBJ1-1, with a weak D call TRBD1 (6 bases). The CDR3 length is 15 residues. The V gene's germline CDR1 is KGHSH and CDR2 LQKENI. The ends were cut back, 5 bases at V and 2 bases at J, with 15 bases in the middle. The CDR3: CASSSGVAVNTEAFF. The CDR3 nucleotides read TGTGCCAGCTCATCAGGGGTTGCAGTTAACACTGAAGCTTTCTTT.

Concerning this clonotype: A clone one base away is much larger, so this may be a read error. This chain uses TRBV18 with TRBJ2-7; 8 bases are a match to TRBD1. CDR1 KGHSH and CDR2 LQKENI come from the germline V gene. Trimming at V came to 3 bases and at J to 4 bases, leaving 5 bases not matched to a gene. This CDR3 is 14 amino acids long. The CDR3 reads CASSPRQGRYEQYF. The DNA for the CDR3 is TGTGCCAGCTCACCGAGACAGGGGAGGTACGAGCAGTACTTC.

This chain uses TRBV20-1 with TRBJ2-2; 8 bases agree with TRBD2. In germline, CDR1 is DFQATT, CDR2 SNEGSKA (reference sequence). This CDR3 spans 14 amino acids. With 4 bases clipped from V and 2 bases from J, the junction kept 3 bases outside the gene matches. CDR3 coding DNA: TGCAGTGCTATTAGCGGGACTAACACCGGGGAGCTGTTTTTT. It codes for CSAISGTNTGELFF.

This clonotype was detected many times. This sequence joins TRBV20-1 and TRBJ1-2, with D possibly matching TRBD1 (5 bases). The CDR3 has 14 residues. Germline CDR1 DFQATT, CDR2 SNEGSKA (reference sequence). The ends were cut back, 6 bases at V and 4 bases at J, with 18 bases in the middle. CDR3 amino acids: CSAIPNRSGYGYTF. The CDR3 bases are TGCAGTGCCATCCCCAACAGGTCTGGCTATGGCTACACCTTC.

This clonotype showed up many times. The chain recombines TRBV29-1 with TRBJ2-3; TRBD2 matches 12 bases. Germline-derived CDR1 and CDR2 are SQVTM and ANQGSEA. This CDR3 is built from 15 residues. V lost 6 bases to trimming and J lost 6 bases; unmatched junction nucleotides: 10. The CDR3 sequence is CSVSPGTSGWDTQYF. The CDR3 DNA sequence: TGCAGCGTATCACCTGGGACTAGCGGGTGGGATACGCAGTATTTT.

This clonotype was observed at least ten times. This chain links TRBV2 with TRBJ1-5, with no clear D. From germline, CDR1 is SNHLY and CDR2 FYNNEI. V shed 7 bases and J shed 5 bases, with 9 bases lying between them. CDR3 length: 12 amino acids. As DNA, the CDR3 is TGTGCCAGCACCGGGCCATATCAGCCCCAGCATTTT. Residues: CASTGPYQPQHF.

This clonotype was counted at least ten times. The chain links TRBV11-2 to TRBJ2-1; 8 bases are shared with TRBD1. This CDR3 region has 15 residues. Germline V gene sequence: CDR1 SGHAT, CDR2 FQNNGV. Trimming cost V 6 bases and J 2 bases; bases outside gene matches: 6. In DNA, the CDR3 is TGTGCCAGCAGTCGGGACAGGTTCGCCTACAATGAGCAGTTCTTC. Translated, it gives CASSRDRFAYNEQFF.

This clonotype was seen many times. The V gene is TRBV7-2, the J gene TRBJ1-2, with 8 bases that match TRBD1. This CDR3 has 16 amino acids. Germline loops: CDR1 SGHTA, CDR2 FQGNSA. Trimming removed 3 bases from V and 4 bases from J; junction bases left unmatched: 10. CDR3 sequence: CASSLIRTGRSYGYTF. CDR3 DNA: TGTGCCAGCAGCTTGATCAGGACAGGGCGGAGCTATGGCTACACCTTC.

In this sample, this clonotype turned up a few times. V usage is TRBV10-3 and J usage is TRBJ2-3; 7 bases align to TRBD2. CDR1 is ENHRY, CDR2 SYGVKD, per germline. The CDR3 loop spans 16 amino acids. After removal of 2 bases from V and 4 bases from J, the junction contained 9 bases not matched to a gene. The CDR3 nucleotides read TGTGCCATCAGTGAGGGAGCGGGGCCCCCCCCAGATACGCAGTATTTT. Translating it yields CAISEGAGPPPDTQYF.

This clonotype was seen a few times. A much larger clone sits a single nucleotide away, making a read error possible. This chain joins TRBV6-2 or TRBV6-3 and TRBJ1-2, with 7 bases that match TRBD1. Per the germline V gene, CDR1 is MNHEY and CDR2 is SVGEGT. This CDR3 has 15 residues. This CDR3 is CASSSPGQLIYGYAF. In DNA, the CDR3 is TGTGCCAGCAGTTCCCCGGGACAGCTAATCTATGGCTACGCCTTC.